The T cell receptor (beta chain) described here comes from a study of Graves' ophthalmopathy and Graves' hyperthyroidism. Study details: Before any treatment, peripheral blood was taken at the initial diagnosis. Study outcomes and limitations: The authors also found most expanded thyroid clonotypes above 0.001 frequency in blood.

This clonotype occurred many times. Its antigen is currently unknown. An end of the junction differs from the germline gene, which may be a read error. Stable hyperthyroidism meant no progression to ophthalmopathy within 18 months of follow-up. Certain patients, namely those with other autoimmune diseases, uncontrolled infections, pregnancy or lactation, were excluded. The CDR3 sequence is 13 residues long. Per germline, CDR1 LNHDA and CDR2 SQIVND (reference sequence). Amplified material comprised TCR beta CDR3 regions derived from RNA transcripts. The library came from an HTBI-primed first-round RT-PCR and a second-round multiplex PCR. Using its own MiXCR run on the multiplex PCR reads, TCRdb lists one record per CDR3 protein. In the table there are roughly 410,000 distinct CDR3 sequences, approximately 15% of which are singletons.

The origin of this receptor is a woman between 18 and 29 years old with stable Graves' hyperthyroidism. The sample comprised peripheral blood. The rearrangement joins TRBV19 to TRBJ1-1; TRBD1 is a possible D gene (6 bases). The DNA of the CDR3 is TGTGCCAGTTGCGGACAGTTTAACACTGAAGCTTCCTTT. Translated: CASCGQFNTEASF.